This T cell receptor beta chain was obtained from a study of CD8+ T cells in alopecia areata. Background on the study: Treated patients took oral tofacitinib at 5 to 10 mg twice daily. Study outcomes and limitations: Researchers reported that TCR sharing among patients proved less clear than in mice, possibly HLA-linked.

From germline, CDR1 is SQVTM and CDR2 ANQGSEA. Between the trimmed V and J ends, which lost 6 bases and 6 bases, there was a span of 14 bases. The CDR3 loop spans 12 amino acids. With respect to this clone: Antigen specificity is unknown.

Following RNA extraction, reverse transcription yielded cDNA that acted as the sequencing template. This table comes from immunoSEQ multiplex PCR, and its TCRdb copy is limited to in-frame clones, with some not included. The sample lists roughly 190,000 clones, more than 50% occurring once. Treatment denoted: oral pan-JAK inhibitor, 5-10 mg twice daily. The TCR was taken from a human donor with alopecia areata. The chain joins TRBV29-1 to TRBJ1-2, with TRBD1 as a possible D gene (5 bases). The source was CD4+ T cells sorted from blood, collected at week 24, from a patient treated with tofacitinib. The CDR3 protein is CSVGSGSHGYTF. The CDR3 DNA follows: TGCAGCGTAGGATCAGGGTCGCATGGCTACACCTTC.